This TCR beta chain came from a study of blood T cell repertoires in COVID-19. About the research overall: Acute and convalescent COVID-19 specimens originated in the United States, Italy and Spain. The cDNA or gDNA used as material had been derived from T cells, B-cell-depleted T cells, or PBMCs.

This CDR3 region has 15 residues. The V end was cut by 3 bases, the J end by 0 bases, with 9 bases between. The V gene's germline CDR1 is KGHSY and CDR2 FQNENV. Followed over time, Seattle patients had been enrolled while infection was active. Using immunoSEQ multiplex PCR, the repertoire was profiled, and TCRdb retains in-frame clones only, with some absent. The table records 330,000 or so clones, around nine tenths of them present only once. The V call is TRBV16, the J call TRBJ1-3; TRBD1 might be the D (6 bases). Specimen: peripheral blood. The clonotype was recovered from a woman aged 55-70 years with COVID-19, enrolled during active disease. DNA of the CDR3: TGTGCCAGCAGCCACAGGGGTGTCTCTGGAAACACCATATATTTT. This encodes CASSHRGVSGNTIYF.